This TCR beta chain was sequenced in a study of identical twins. V was shortened by 8 bases and J by 2 bases, with 15 bases between the two germline ends. The CDR3 contains 14 residues. Study-wide findings and caveats: Whereas memory repertoires showed no such difference, abundant cord blood beta clonotypes carried fewer insertions.

Healthy Caucasian donors formed the entire cohort. TCRdb called the 5' RACE reads again in MiXCR, with one record for every CDR3 protein. The sample lists 650,000 to 800,000 distinct CDR3 sequences, 8.6% seen once, with around 0.95% in the top ten. In this sample, this clonotype turned up many times. Its antigen is undetermined. These data were also reused for a study on yellow fever vaccine responses in identical twins.

This receptor was obtained from a woman between 18 and 29 years old in good health. This chain connects TRBV12-3 or TRBV12-4 to TRBJ1-2; tentative D call: TRBD1 (6 bases). The sequencing input was PBMCs. The DNA of the CDR3 is TGTGCCAGCGGCGAAAACAGGGAGAACTATGGCTACACCTTC. Protein sequence: CASGENRENYGYTF.